This T cell receptor (beta chain) was identified during a study of CD4 T cells in relation to SARS-CoV-2 and coronaviruses. Generated by immunoSEQ multiplex PCR, the TCRdb table keeps only in-frame clones and is missing some. Found here are 25,000 to 35,000 clones, about two thirds of them singletons; the top ten hold more than 9%. With regard to this clone: Its antigen remains unidentified.

V was shortened by 0 bases and J by 4 bases, with 9 bases between the two germline ends. This CDR3 comprises 15 residues. CDR1 is KGHSH, CDR2 LQKENI, per germline. CD4+ T cells from unexposed donors were obtained before the COVID-19 pandemic (2011-2018). After approximately ten days of culture, CD4+ T cells were isolated. Cells permitting, SARS-CoV-2 S/N and four cold-coronavirus spikes were tested on unexposed-donor CD4+ T cells. The sequencing input was CD4+ T cells from PBMCs, cultured in vitro. The chain employs TRBV18 and TRBJ1-4, with a tentative D call TRBD1 (5 bases). The clonotype originates from a human donor in good health. The CDR3 reads CASSPPGGDNEKLFF. CDR3 in DNA: TGTGCCAGCTCACCACCGGGGGGGGATAATGAAAAACTGTTTTTT. The variable domain in full, completed from reference TRBV18 and TRBJ1-4, reads NAGVMQNPRHLVRRRGQEARLRCSPMKGHSHVYWYRQLPEEGLKFMVYLQKENIIDESGMPKERFSAEFPKEGPSILRIQQVVRGDSAAYFCASSPPGGDNEKLFFGSGTQLSVL.